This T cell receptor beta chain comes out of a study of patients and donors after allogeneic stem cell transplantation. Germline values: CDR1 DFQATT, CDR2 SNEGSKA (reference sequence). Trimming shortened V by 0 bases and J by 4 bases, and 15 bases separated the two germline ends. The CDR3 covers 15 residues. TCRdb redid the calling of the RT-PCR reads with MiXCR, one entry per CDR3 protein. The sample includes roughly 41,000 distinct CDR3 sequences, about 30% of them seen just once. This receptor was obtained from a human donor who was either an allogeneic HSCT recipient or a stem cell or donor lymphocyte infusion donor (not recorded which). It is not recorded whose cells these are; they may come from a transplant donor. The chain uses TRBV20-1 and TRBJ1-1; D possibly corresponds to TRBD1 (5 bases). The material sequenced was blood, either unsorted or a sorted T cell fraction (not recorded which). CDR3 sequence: CSARDLGEGPTEAFF. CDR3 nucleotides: TGCAGTGCTAGAGATCTAGGTGAGGGACCCACTGAAGCTTTCTTT.